Below are 21 T cell receptor beta chains sequenced from a single sample in a study of T cell responses to AZD1222 COVID-19 vaccine. This table comes from immunoSEQ multiplex PCR, and its TCRdb copy is limited to in-frame clones, with some not included. The profile shows about 160,000 clones, approximately 90% of them singletons. The sequences come from peripheral blood, collected 28 days after the second AZD1222 dose. The source is an adult who received the AZD1222 COVID-19 vaccine.

Concerning this clone itself: The same CDR3 can be traced to other DNA sequences in this sample. V gene TRBV11-3 combines with J gene TRBJ2-7; D tentatively reads TRBD1 or TRBD2 (6 bases each). Trimming removed 1 base at V and 6 bases at J, with 13 bases between. CDR1 SGHNT and CDR2 YENEEA come from the germline V gene. CDR3 length: 14 residues. The DNA for the CDR3 is TGTGCCAGCAGCTTAGGGGGGGCTCGGGGCGAGCAGTACTTC. It codes for CASSLGGARGEQYF.

This chain joins TRBV15 and TRBJ2-7; D is unclear. Germline-derived CDR1 and CDR2 are LNHNV and YYDKDF (reference sequence). Trimming took off 1 base at V and 4 bases at J, with 17 bases between the two ends. This CDR3 has 16 amino acids. CDR3: CATSRGLTSTFYEQYF. CDR3 coding DNA: TGTGCCACCAGCAGAGGCCTGACAAGTACCTTTTACGAGCAGTACTTC.

This chain links TRBV3-1 (or the pseudogene TRBV3-2) with TRBJ1-2; D ambiguous. CDR1 is LGHDT and CDR2 is YNNKEL in the germline V gene (reference sequence). The germline V and J ends were trimmed by 1 base and 5 bases, with 11 bases remaining between them. The CDR3 spans 14 residues. As DNA, the CDR3 is TGTGCCAGCAGCCAAGTTCTCGGATCGTATGGCTACACCTTC. Protein sequence: CASSQVLGSYGYTF.

This chain joins TRBV19 and TRBJ1-1, with D perhaps TRBD1 (6 bases). The CDR3 consists of 15 residues. Germline CDR1 is LNHDA and CDR2 is SQIVND (reference sequence). Trimming removed 5 bases from V and 0 bases from J, with 13 bases in between. DNA for the CDR3: TGTGCCAGTAGTGCAGACAGGAGACTGAACACTGAAGCTTTCTTT. This sequence encodes CASSADRRLNTEAFF.

This clone was counted between two and nine times. The chain links TRBV2 to TRBJ1-1; 7 bases match TRBD1. The CDR3 covers 12 residues. V shed 8 bases, J shed 4 bases, and the junction held 4 bases outside the gene matches. In germline, CDR1 is SNHLY, CDR2 FYNNEI. Here the CDR3 DNA reads TGTGCCAGCGGGGACAGACCCACTGAAGCTTTCTTT. It yields the protein CASGDRPTEAFF. The full variable domain, rest sourced from reference TRBV2 and TRBJ1-1, is EPEVTQTPSHQVTQMGQEVILRCVPISNHLYFYWYRQILGQKVEFLVSFYNNEISEKSEIFDDQFSVERPDGSNFTLKIRSTKLEDSAMYFCASGDRPTEAFFGQGTRLTVV.

The rearrangement joins TRBV11-2 to TRBJ2-1; 12 bases are shared with TRBD2. Looked up from germline, CDR1 is SGHAT and CDR2 is FQNNGV. This CDR3 region has 16 residues. With 5 bases clipped from V and 9 bases from J, the junction kept 11 bases outside the gene matches. The CDR3, as DNA: TGTGCCAGCAGCGTAATTACACTAGCGGGAGGTGGTGAGCAGTTCTTC. It specifies CASSVITLAGGGEQFF.

This clone was recorded once. The chain is built from TRBV6-1 and TRBJ2-5, with D hard to call. Trimming cost V 1 base and J 7 bases, with 16 bases left between them. Germline CDR1 reads MNHNS; CDR2 reads SASEGT. CDR3 length equals 15 residues. The CDR3 loop is CASSEESRRSGTQYF. In DNA form, the CDR3 reads TGTGCCAGCAGTGAAGAATCCCGGCGAAGTGGGACCCAGTACTTC.

The genes are TRBV25-1 and TRBJ2-7; TRBD1 agrees at 8 bases. The V gene's germline CDR1 is MGHDK and CDR2 SYGVNS. CDR3 length: 15 amino acids. The junction had 4 bases not matched to a gene; V was cut back by 1 base and J by 2 bases. The CDR3 DNA is TGTGCCAGCAGTGAATTATCGGACAGGGCCTACGAGCAGTACTTC. Encoded protein: CASSELSDRAYEQYF.

The chain uses TRBV7-2 and TRBJ2-4; 8 bases fit TRBD2. The germline gives CDR1 SGHTA, CDR2 FQGNSA. The V segment lost 2 bases and the J segment 0 bases; nucleotides outside the gene matches: 9. The length of the CDR3 is 18 residues. For the CDR3, the DNA is TGTGCCAGCAGCTTAACTGGAACTAGCGGAGGAGCCAAAAACATTCAGTACTTC. Translating it yields CASSLTGTSGGAKNIQYF.

The chain couples TRBV7-9 to TRBJ1-5; D ambiguous. V dropped 0 bases and J dropped 5 bases, with 8 bases sitting between them. The CDR3 has 14 amino acids. Germline values: CDR1 SEHNR, CDR2 FQNEAQ (reference sequence). CDR3 residues: CASSLALADQPQHF. CDR3 in DNA: TGTGCCAGCAGCTTAGCGCTGGCGGATCAGCCCCAGCATTTT.

The chain couples TRBV27 to TRBJ2-7; 7 nucleotides align to TRBD1. CDR1 is MNHEY, CDR2 SMNVEV, per germline (reference sequence). This CDR3 is built from 17 residues. The V gene end was trimmed by 3 bases and the J gene end by 4 bases; junction bases not matched to a gene: 15. The CDR3, as DNA: TGTGCCAGCAGTTTTCTAGGGGCCGGGACAGCACGATACGAGCAGTACTTC. Its protein is CASSFLGAGTARYEQYF.

V usage is TRBV6-2 or TRBV6-3 and J usage is TRBJ2-2; TRBD1 is a possible D gene (5 bases). This CDR3 is built from 19 residues. V lost 0 bases, J lost 2 bases, and 19 bases lay in between. Germline V lookup: CDR1 MNHEY, CDR2 SVGEGT. The CDR3: CASSYSVLSHRPNTGELFF. CDR3 sequence (DNA): TGTGCCAGCAGTTACTCGGTCCTGTCCCACAGGCCTAACACCGGGGAGCTGTTTTTT.

The rearrangement uses TRBV7-2 and TRBJ1-5; no clear D gene. Looked up from germline, CDR1 is SGHTA and CDR2 is FQGNSA. The CDR3 has 13 residues. V shed 5 bases and J shed 4 bases, with 9 bases lying between them. Written as DNA, the CDR3 is TGTGCCAGCAGCGGGCAGCAAAATCAGCCCCAGCATTTT. Translation gives CASSGQQNQPQHF.

Of note for this clone: Other DNA sequences in the same sample also yield this CDR3. This chain joins TRBV6-4 and TRBJ2-3; D may correspond to TRBD1 or TRBD2 (5 bases each). Germline CDR1 is MRHNA and CDR2 is SNTAGT. The CDR3 is 14 amino acids. Trimming took off 4 bases at V and 0 bases at J, with 8 bases between the two ends. CDR3 nucleotides: TGTGCCAGCAGTGCCGGGGCGAGCACAGATACGCAGTATTTT. This encodes CASSAGASTDTQYF.

The V and J genes are TRBV29-1 and TRBJ1-4; 8 bases fit TRBD1. V lost 4 bases and J lost 7; bases outside the gene matches: 11. Germline V CDR1 and CDR2: SQVTM, ANQGSEA. This CDR3 spans 15 amino acids. CDR3 residues: CSVGQGRVRGEKLFF. The CDR3 coding sequence is TGCAGCGTTGGACAGGGGCGGGTTCGGGGTGAAAAACTGTTTTTT. Drawing the rest from reference TRBV29-1 and TRBJ1-4, the complete variable domain is SAVISQKPSRDICQRGTSLTIQCQVDSQVTMMFWYRQQPGQSLTLIATANQGSEATYESGFVIDKFPISRPNLTFSTLTVSNMSPEDSSIYLCSVGQGRVRGEKLFFGSGTQLSVL.

The gene calls are TRBV19 and TRBJ2-7; D is tentatively TRBD1 or TRBD2 (7 bases each). CDR3 length equals 15 residues. In germline, CDR1 is LNHDA, CDR2 SQIVND (reference sequence). Trimming removed 1 base at V and 3 bases at J, with 13 bases between. CDR3: CASSIAGGDHYEQYF. In nucleotides, the CDR3 is TGTGCCAGTAGTATAGCAGGGGGGGATCACTACGAGCAGTACTTC.

This clone came up a few times. The chain joins TRBV19 to TRBJ1-1; possible D gene TRBD1, 6 bases. The germline V gene encodes CDR1 LNHDA and CDR2 SQIVND (reference sequence). The CDR3 is 16 amino acids. V was pared by 5 bases and J by 5 bases, with 21 bases between. CDR3 coding DNA: TGTGCCAGTAGTTTTCTGGGTTTGGGGGGCGAGACTGAAGCTTTCTTT. Translating it yields CASSFLGLGGETEAFF.

The gene calls are TRBV18 and TRBJ1-1, with 9 bases fitting TRBD1. V lost 3 bases, J lost 1 base, and 0 bases stayed unmatched. CDR1 and CDR2 (germline): KGHSH, LQKENI. This CDR3 spans 14 amino acids. CDR3 nucleotides: TGTGCCAGCTCACCGGGACAGGGGAACACTGAAGCTTTCTTT. Protein product: CASSPGQGNTEAFF.

The V gene is TRBV2, the J gene TRBJ1-4; D perhaps matches TRBD1 (6 bases). This CDR3 is 13 amino acids long. CDR1 and CDR2 (germline): SNHLY, FYNNEI. Written as DNA, the CDR3 is TGTGCTACCACAGGGACAACTAATGAAAAACTGTTTTTT. The encoded protein is CATTGTTNEKLFF.

V and J are TRBV19 and TRBJ1-5; 9 bases are a match to TRBD1. The V segment lost 4 bases and the J segment 7 bases; nucleotides outside the gene matches: 14. The CDR3 extends over 17 amino acids. Germline lookup yields CDR1 LNHDA and CDR2 SQIVND (reference sequence). CDR3 loop: CASSRTGTGISQQPQHF. CDR3 nucleotide sequence: TGTGCCAGTAGTAGAACCGGGACAGGGATTTCTCAACAGCCCCAGCATTTT.

The J gene is TRBJ2-5, the V gene TRBV6-2 or TRBV6-3, with TRBD2 matching over 9 bases. With 0 bases clipped from V and 0 bases from J, the junction kept 2 bases outside the gene matches. This CDR3 comprises 16 residues. Germline V gene data show CDR1 as MNHEY and CDR2 as SVGEGT. The CDR3: CASSYSASGNQETQYF. Written as DNA, the CDR3 is TGTGCCAGCAGTTACTCGGCTAGCGGGAACCAAGAGACCCAGTACTTC.